Below, 7 T cell receptor beta chains from the same sample are listed, as sequenced in a study of T-cell memory formation after mild COVID-19. TCRdb passed the 5' RACE reads through MiXCR, listing each CDR3 protein once. The table lists roughly 240,000 distinct CDR3 sequences, 15% to 20% of them singletons, with over 20% in the top ten. The sequenced sample was PBMCs or a T cell subset sorted from them (not recorded which). These receptors were obtained from a man younger than 35 who had mild COVID-19 (a few samples of this study predate the infection). Cell type and time point are not known.

Many counts were recorded for this clonotype. J is TRBJ2-7 and V is TRBV7-2, with D possibly TRBD2 on 6 matching bases. Germline V gene sequence: CDR1 SGHTA, CDR2 FQGNSA. CDR3 length equals 14 residues. V dropped 1 base and J dropped 0 bases, with 7 bases sitting between them. The DNA of the CDR3 is TGTGCCAGCAGCTTAGTGGGGGGCTCCTACGAGCAGTACTTC. The encoded protein is CASSLVGGSYEQYF.

This clonotype was detected only a few times. This chain joins TRBV7-3 and TRBJ2-2, with D maybe TRBD2 (7 bases). The V gene's germline CDR1 is SGHTA and CDR2 FQGTGA. CDR3 size: 15 residues. The V end was cut by 1 base, the J end by 6 bases, with 12 bases between. The CDR3 protein is CASSLSGGPPGELFF. CDR3 coding DNA: TGTGCCAGCAGCTTAAGCGGGGGCCCCCCCGGGGAGCTGTTTTTT. The full variable domain, completed using reference TRBV7-3 and TRBJ2-2, is GAGVSQTPSNKVTEKGKYVELRCDPISGHTALYWYRQSLGQGPEFLIYFQGTGAADDSGLPNDRFFAVRPEGSVSTLKIQRTERGDSAVYLCASSLSGGPPGELFFGEGSRLTVL.

The chain joins TRBV12-3 or TRBV12-4 to TRBJ2-5, with 7 positions matching TRBD2. After removal of 6 bases from V and 5 bases from J, the junction contained 12 bases not matched to a gene. This CDR3 spans 15 amino acids. The CDR3: CASSLDRTSDETQYF. As DNA, the CDR3 is TGTGCCAGCAGCCTAGACCGGACTAGTGATGAGACCCAGTACTTC.

CDR3 sequence: CASSVSGGPSTSTDTQYF. Written as DNA, the CDR3 is TGCGCCAGCAGCGTGAGCGGGGGCCCTTCTACTAGCACAGATACGCAGTATTTT. The J gene is TRBJ2-3, the V gene TRBV5-1, with TRBD2 matching 8 bases. The CDR3 is 18 amino acids. In germline, CDR1 is SGHRS, CDR2 YFSETQ. The V and J ends lost 4 bases and 0 bases, in that order; junction bases with no gene match: 13.

The gene calls are TRBV6-2 or TRBV6-3 and TRBJ1-1; maybe TRBD1 (5 bases). The CDR3 is made up of 13 amino acids. Germline CDR1 MNHEY, CDR2 SVGEGT. The V end lost 1 base, the J end lost 6 bases, and 9 bases lay between the germline ends. CDR3 protein: CASSYWGGAEAFF. CDR3 nucleotides: TGTGCCAGCAGTTACTGGGGGGGAGCTGAAGCTTTCTTT.

A few counts support this clonotype. This sequence joins TRBV7-9 and TRBJ1-1, with a weak D call TRBD1 (5 bases). Trimming pared 1 base from V and 6 bases from J, leaving 9 bases between. The germline V gene encodes CDR1 SEHNR and CDR2 FQNEAQ (reference sequence). CDR3 size: 13 residues. CDR3 coding DNA: TGTGCCAGCAGCTTAGGGACATGGCCTGAAGCTTTCTTT. Translation: CASSLGTWPEAFF.

The J gene is TRBJ1-4, the V gene TRBV5-4, with D uncertain. The CDR3 spans 14 residues. The V gene's germline CDR1 is SGHNT and CDR2 YYREEE (reference sequence). Trimming shortened V by 4 bases and J by 8 bases, and 15 bases separated the two germline ends. CDR3 protein: CASSLGLAEEKLFF. The CDR3 bases are TGTGCCAGCAGCCTTGGACTGGCGGAGGAAAAACTGTTTTTT.